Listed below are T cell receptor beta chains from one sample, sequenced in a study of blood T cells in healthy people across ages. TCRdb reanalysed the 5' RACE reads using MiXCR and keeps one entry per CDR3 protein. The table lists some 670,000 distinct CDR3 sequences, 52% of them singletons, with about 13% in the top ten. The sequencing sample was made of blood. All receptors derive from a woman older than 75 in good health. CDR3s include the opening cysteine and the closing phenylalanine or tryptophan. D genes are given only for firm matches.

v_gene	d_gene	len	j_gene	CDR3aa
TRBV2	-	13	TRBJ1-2	CASSWGANYGYTF
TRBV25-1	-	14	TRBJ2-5	CASSDEDSKGTQYF
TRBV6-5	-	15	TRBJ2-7	CTSSYSSGSSYEQYF
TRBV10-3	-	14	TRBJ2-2	CAIKAEINTGELFF
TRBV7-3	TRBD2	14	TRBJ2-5	CASSPTSAQETQYF
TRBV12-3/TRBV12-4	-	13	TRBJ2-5	CASSNRLQETQYF
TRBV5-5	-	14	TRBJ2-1	CASSLTPDGNEQFF
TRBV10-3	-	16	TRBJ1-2	CAISENRLGANYGYTF
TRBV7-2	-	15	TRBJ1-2	CASSLARDSPYGYTF
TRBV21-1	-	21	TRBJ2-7	CASSKALFELYRQAVEDEQYF
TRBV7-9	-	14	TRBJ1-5	CASSSGLSNQPQHF
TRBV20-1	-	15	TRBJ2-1	CSARGVPGSYNEQFF
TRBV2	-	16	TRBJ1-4	CASSEAYRLGIEKLFF
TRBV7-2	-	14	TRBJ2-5	CASSYRDNQEIQYF
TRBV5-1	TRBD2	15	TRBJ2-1	CASSFLAGGPREQFF
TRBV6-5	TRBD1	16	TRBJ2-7	CASSRGNWDRGVEQYF
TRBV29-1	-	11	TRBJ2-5	CSAGEWETQYF
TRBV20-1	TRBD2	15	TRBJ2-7	CSARDIAGTTYEQYF
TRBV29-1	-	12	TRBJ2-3	CSVEEPRDTQYF
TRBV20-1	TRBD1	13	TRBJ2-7	CSARTGGLYEQYF
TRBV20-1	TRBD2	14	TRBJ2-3	CSAVTGGPKDTQYF
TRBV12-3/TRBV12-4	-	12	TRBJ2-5	CASSSLQETQYF
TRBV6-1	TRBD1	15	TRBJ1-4	CASSFYRGVDEKLFF
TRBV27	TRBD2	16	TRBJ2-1	CASSLLLADSYNEQFF
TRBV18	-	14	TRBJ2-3	CVSPRGQSTDTQYF
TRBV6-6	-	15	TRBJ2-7	CASSYSGPGSHEQYF
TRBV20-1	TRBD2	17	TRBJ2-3	CSARDPGLAGGGDTQYF
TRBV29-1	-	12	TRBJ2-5	CSVGSTRETQYF
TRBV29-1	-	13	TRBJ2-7	CSVSTGNIYEQYF
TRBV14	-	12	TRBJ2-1	CASSLKLDEQFF
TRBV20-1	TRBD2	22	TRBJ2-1	CSARVRAGGPQRGIAAYNEQFF
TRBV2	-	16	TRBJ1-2	CASSEGFQGFFYGYTF
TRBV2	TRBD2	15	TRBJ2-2	CASRAGGMNTGELFF
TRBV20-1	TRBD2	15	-	CSARSAGGKIETQYF
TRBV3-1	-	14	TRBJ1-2	CASSQGTAVSGYTF
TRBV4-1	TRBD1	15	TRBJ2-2	CASSRGQGYTGELFF
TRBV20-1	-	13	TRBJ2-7	CSARDSVAYEQYF
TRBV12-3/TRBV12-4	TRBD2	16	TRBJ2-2	CASSPVAGGRTGELFF
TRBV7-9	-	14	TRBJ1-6	CASSSGTESSPLHF
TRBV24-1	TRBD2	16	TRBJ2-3	CAASDSTSGPPRVQYF
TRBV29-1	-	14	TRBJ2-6	CSVVGGSGANVLTF